A single sample is the source of the 29 T cell receptor beta chains below, sequenced in a study of blood T cell repertoires in COVID-19 (dated by TCRdb to 2020 to 2021). Receptor libraries were prepared by the immunoSEQ multiplex PCR assay. The source is immuneACCESS, and TCRdb retained only in-frame sequences with V and J called. Part of the clones is not carried over; for the studies checked, unresolved V genes explain less than half of this, and the remainder is unexplained. The table for this sample lists approximately 150,000 clones; around nine tenths of them were counted only once. The ten largest make up about 5% of the sample. The sequenced sample consisted of peripheral blood. These receptors were obtained from a human donor in a cohort sampled during active COVID-19.

This clone was picked up one time. The rearrangement uses TRBV19 and TRBJ2-3; D is unresolved. This CDR3 has 13 residues. Germline V gene lookup returns CDR1 LNHDA and CDR2 SQIVND (reference sequence). V lost 5 bases and J lost 4, with 10 bases in between. CDR3 in amino acids: CASSHSRADTQYF. The CDR3 DNA sequence: TGTGCCAGTAGTCACTCCCGCGCAGATACGCAGTATTTT.

The CDR3 nucleotides are TGTGCCAGCAGCCAAGACTTCAGGGGATCCACTGAAGCTTTCTTT. This sequence encodes CASSQDFRGSTEAFF. The chain carries TRBV4-2 and TRBJ1-1; weak D call: TRBD1 (6 bases). Trimming left V 0 bases short and J 4 bases short, with 12 bases between. The CDR3 length is 15 residues. Per the germline V gene, CDR1 is LGHNA and CDR2 is YNFKEQ.

The rearrangement joins TRBV5-1 to TRBJ2-7; D is possibly TRBD1 (6 bases). The V and J ends lost 0 bases and 0 bases respectively, with 10 bases between them. This CDR3 comprises 15 residues. The germline gives CDR1 SGHRS, CDR2 YFSETQ. DNA for the CDR3: TGCGCCAGCAGCTTGGTGACAGGTTTCTCCTACGAGCAGTACTTC. Protein product: CASSLVTGFSYEQYF.

In this sample, this clone turned up once. V gene TRBV18 combines with J gene TRBJ2-7, with TRBD1 matching over 12 bases. V shed 6 bases, J shed 6 bases, and the junction held 6 bases outside the gene matches. Germline CDR1 KGHSH, CDR2 LQKENI. The CDR3 consists of 14 residues. This CDR3 reads CASSDGTGGFEQYF. The DNA for the CDR3 is TGTGCCAGCTCGGACGGGACAGGGGGCTTCGAGCAGTACTTC.

V gene TRBV6-5 combines with J gene TRBJ2-1, with 11 bases identical to TRBD2. V lost 4 bases and J lost 4; bases outside the gene matches: 3. CDR3 length: 15 amino acids. Germline values: CDR1 MNHEY, CDR2 SVGAGI. The CDR3, as DNA: TGTGCCAGCAGTTCCCGACTAGCGGGGTACAATGAGCAGTTCTTC. Encoded protein: CASSSRLAGYNEQFF.

This clone was seen a few times. The chain is built from TRBV7-9 and TRBJ1-2, with TRBD1 matching 7 bases. V trimming: 5 bases; J trimming: 2 bases; junction bases outside the gene matches: 8. This CDR3 comprises 15 residues. Germline CDR1 is SEHNR and CDR2 is FQNEAQ (reference sequence). CDR3 coding DNA: TGTGCCAGCAGCCTGATAGTACAGGGGAACTATGGCTACACCTTC. Its protein is CASSLIVQGNYGYTF.

V and J are TRBV5-1 and TRBJ2-4, with D maybe TRBD2 (5 bases). The V gene lost 3 bases and the J gene lost 0 bases, with 10 bases spanning the gap. CDR3 length equals 15 residues. Germline V CDR1 and CDR2: SGHRS, YFSETQ. The CDR3 DNA sequence: TGCGCCAGCAGCTCGTTCGGGGAAGCCAAAAACATTCAGTACTTC. Amino acid sequence: CASSSFGEAKNIQYF.

V usage is TRBV7-9 and J usage is TRBJ1-6; D perhaps matches TRBD1 (5 bases). The ends were cut back, 5 bases at V and 5 bases at J, with 22 bases in the middle. Germline lookup yields CDR1 SEHNR and CDR2 FQNEAQ (reference sequence). The length of the CDR3 is 18 residues. The CDR3 region has the DNA TGTGCCAGCAGCCGATCACTCGACGGGCAGGGAAATAATTCACCCCTCCACTTT. This translates into CASSRSLDGQGNNSPLHF.

In nucleotides, the CDR3 is TGTGCCAGCAGCCCGGACAGGGCCTATGGCTACACCTTC. Its protein is CASSPDRAYGYTF. This chain joins TRBV27 and TRBJ1-2; TRBD1 aligns across 8 bases. Germline-derived CDR1 and CDR2 are MNHEY and SMNVEV (reference sequence). V lost 6 bases, J lost 4 bases, and 4 bases stayed unmatched. The length of the CDR3 is 13 residues.

This clone was observed once. V gene TRBV19 combines with J gene TRBJ2-2; 8 bases align to TRBD2. V gave up 3 bases and J gave up 4 bases; unmatched junction bases: 10. Germline V gene data show CDR1 as LNHDA and CDR2 as SQIVND (reference sequence). This CDR3 comprises 17 residues. The CDR3 reads CASSMTSVPGGTGELFF. As DNA, the CDR3 is TGTGCCAGTAGTATGACTAGCGTTCCCGGTGGCACCGGGGAGCTGTTTTTT.

The table lists this clone with a few counts. J is TRBJ1-1 and V is TRBV6-5; the D gene is possibly TRBD1 (5 bases). This CDR3 comprises 11 residues. V was shortened by 10 bases and J by 4 bases, with 10 bases between the two germline ends. Germline CDR1 MNHEY, CDR2 SVGAGI. Written as DNA, the CDR3 is TGTGCCACCTTGGGGGGCACTGAAGCTTTCTTT. Translation gives CATLGGTEAFF.

The chain has TRBV28 and TRBJ2-1; weak D call: TRBD2 (6 bases). Trimming removed 2 bases at V and 8 bases at J, with 13 bases between. Germline V lookup: CDR1 MDHEN, CDR2 SYDVKM. The CDR3 length is 14 residues. Written as DNA, the CDR3 is TGTGCCAGCAGTTTACTGGGGGGAGGCGATGAGCAGTTCTTC. Translation: CASSLLGGGDEQFF. The complete variable domain, with remaining parts taken from reference TRBV28 and TRBJ2-1, reads DVKVTQSSRYLVKRTGEKVFLECVQDMDHENMFWYRQDPGLGLRLIYFSYDVKMKEKGDIPEGYSVSREKKERFSLILESASTNQTSMYLCASSLLGGGDEQFFGPGTRLTVL.

This clone was seen more than once but under ten times. The chain joins TRBV19 to TRBJ1-5; 7 nucleotides match TRBD1. The CDR3 extends over 15 amino acids. In germline, CDR1 is LNHDA, CDR2 SQIVND (reference sequence). Germline trimming cut 6 bases from V and 2 bases from J; bases unmatched to any gene: 7. This CDR3 is CASSARQGGNQPQHF. The CDR3 region has the DNA TGTGCCAGTAGCGCCCGACAGGGTGGCAATCAGCCCCAGCATTTT.

The CDR3 DNA is TGTGCCAGTAGCCCTATCCCTAGCGGGGGGAACACCGGGGAGCTGTTTTTT. Protein product: CASSPIPSGGNTGELFF. V usage is TRBV19 and J usage is TRBJ2-2; the match to TRBD2 covers 10 bases. The CDR3 sequence is 17 residues long. Germline CDR1 and CDR2: LNHDA and SQIVND (reference sequence). The V gene end was trimmed by 6 bases and the J gene end by 1 base; junction bases not matched to a gene: 8.

V usage is TRBV7-2 and J usage is TRBJ2-3, with TRBD1 as a possible D gene (5 bases). Looked up from germline, CDR1 is SGHTA and CDR2 is FQGNSA. The CDR3 covers 13 residues. V was cut by 3 bases and J by 2 bases, with 6 bases left in between. Here the CDR3 reads CASSLDNTDTQYF. The CDR3 DNA follows: TGTGCCAGCAGCTTGGACAACACAGATACGCAGTATTTT.

This CDR3 is CASSPPGLAYNEQFF. The CDR3, as DNA: TGTGCCAGCAGCCCGCCGGGACTAGCCTACAATGAGCAGTTCTTC. The V and J genes are TRBV28 and TRBJ2-1; TRBD2 matches at 8 bases. Trimming took 6 bases from V and 2 from J; bases not matched to a gene: 6. The CDR3 covers 15 residues. Germline V gives CDR1 MDHEN, CDR2 SYDVKM.

The chain combines TRBV6-6 with TRBJ1-2; possible D gene TRBD1, 6 bases. This CDR3 contains 17 residues. V gave up 5 bases and J gave up 1 base, with 20 bases separating them. Germline V lookup: CDR1 MNHNY, CDR2 SVGAGI (reference sequence). CDR3 in amino acids: CASSHAPTGRDNYGYTF. The CDR3 nucleotides are TGTGCCAGCAGTCACGCCCCGACAGGCCGGGATAACTATGGCTACACCTTC.

The chain uses TRBV6-5 and TRBJ1-1; 10 nucleotides align to TRBD1. Unmatched junction bases numbered 3, after V lost 6 bases and J lost 2 bases. Germline V gene data show CDR1 as MNHEY and CDR2 as SVGAGI. CDR3 length: 14 residues. The CDR3 protein is CASRSTGGNTEAFF. DNA for the CDR3: TGTGCCAGCAGATCGACAGGGGGCAACACTGAAGCTTTCTTT.

The J gene is TRBJ2-3, the V gene TRBV3-1 (or the pseudogene TRBV3-2); D possibly corresponds to TRBD1 (6 bases). CDR1 LGHDT and CDR2 YNNKEL come from the germline V gene (reference sequence). V was pared by 2 bases and J by 0 bases, with 15 bases between. This CDR3 is 17 amino acids long. The CDR3 here is CASSQPRGQLSTDTQYF. The CDR3 DNA sequence: TGTGCCAGCAGCCAACCTCGAGGACAGTTAAGCACAGATACGCAGTATTTT.

The J gene is TRBJ2-1, the V gene TRBV11-3; 8 bases agree with TRBD2. CDR3 size: 16 residues. The trim removed 5 bases at V and 6 bases at J, leaving 12 bases unmatched. Germline V CDR1 and CDR2: SGHNT, YENEEA. DNA of the CDR3: TGTGCCAGCAGCCGGGGGGGCGGGAGAGAGTTCAATGAGCAGTTCTTC. It codes for CASSRGGGREFNEQFF.

This clone was observed a single time. This rearrangement joins TRBV5-4 to TRBJ2-1; the match to TRBD1 covers 11 bases. The V segment lost 4 bases and the J segment 6 bases; nucleotides outside the gene matches: 9. Germline-derived CDR1 and CDR2 are SGHNT and YYREEE (reference sequence). The CDR3 covers 16 residues. The CDR3 DNA follows: TGTGCCAGCAGCGGGGGCGGACAGGGGGCGAGCAATGAGCAGTTCTTC. Translation: CASSGGGQGASNEQFF.

CDR3 sequence reads: CASSLYSLTGGDFFAFF. The CDR3 region has the DNA TGTGCCAGCAGCTTATATTCCCTCACGGGGGGCGATTTCTTCGCTTTCTTT. This rearrangement joins TRBV7-2 to TRBJ1-1; D possibly corresponds to TRBD1 (6 bases). Germline lookup yields CDR1 SGHTA and CDR2 FQGNSA. The ends were cut back, 2 bases at V and 11 bases at J, with 27 bases in the middle. The CDR3 is 17 residues long.

J is TRBJ1-5 and V is TRBV20-1; D is perhaps TRBD1 (5 bases). The CDR3 loop spans 13 amino acids. With 3 bases removed from V and 7 bases from J, the gap between germline ends came to 13 bases. Per germline, CDR1 DFQATT and CDR2 SNEGSKA (reference sequence). The CDR3 region is CSASRAGNQPQHF. Here the CDR3 DNA reads TGCAGTGCTAGTCGGGCAGGGAACCAGCCCCAGCATTTT.

The chain couples TRBV3-1 (or the pseudogene TRBV3-2) to TRBJ1-3, with TRBD1 matching over 8 bases. This CDR3 has 16 residues. After removal of 1 base from V and 4 bases from J, the junction contained 6 bases not matched to a gene. The germline V gene has CDR1 LGHDT and CDR2 YNNKEL (reference sequence). This CDR3 is CASSQATGARGNTIYF. The CDR3 DNA is TGTGCCAGCAGCCAAGCGACAGGGGCTCGGGGAAACACCATATATTTT.

The chain uses TRBV7-8 and TRBJ2-5; 8 bases are a match to TRBD1. Germline V gene sequence: CDR1 SGHVS, CDR2 FQNEAQ. The ends lost 5 bases at V and 2 bases at J; junction bases unmatched: 4. The CDR3 extends over 14 amino acids. CDR3 DNA sequence: TGTGCCAGCAGCAAGGACAGGGCTCAAGAGACCCAGTACTTC. It is translated as CASSKDRAQETQYF.

The chain recombines TRBV7-8 with TRBJ1-6; no clear D gene. V was shortened by 3 bases and J by 7 bases, with 13 bases between the two germline ends. CDR1 and CDR2 from the germline V gene are SGHVS and FQNEAQ. The CDR3 sequence is 15 residues long. The chain's CDR3 is CASSFGPQINSPLHF. Written as DNA, the CDR3 is TGTGCCAGCAGCTTTGGGCCGCAGATCAATTCACCCCTCCACTTT.

The V and J genes are TRBV20-1 and TRBJ2-3; 8 positions match TRBD2. The CDR3 sequence is 17 residues long. The germline CDR1 and CDR2 sequences are DFQATT and SNEGSKA (reference sequence). Trimming took 3 bases from V and 0 from J; bases not matched to a gene: 11. CDR3 coding DNA: TGCAGTGCTAGTCTCGGGGGGGCCCCGGCTAGCACAGATACGCAGTATTTT. Protein sequence: CSASLGGAPASTDTQYF.

This chain links TRBV9 with TRBJ1-1; tentative D call: TRBD1 (6 bases). This CDR3 comprises 15 residues. Germline V gene data show CDR1 as SGDLS and CDR2 as YYNGEE. V dropped 0 bases and J dropped 3 bases, with 12 bases sitting between them. The CDR3, as DNA: TGTGCCAGCAGCGTAGGGGGGCGAGGGGACACTGAAGCTTTCTTT. It translates to CASSVGGRGDTEAFF.

A single count supports this clone. J is TRBJ2-1 and V is TRBV7-8; 7 bases are shared with TRBD1. CDR1 SGHVS and CDR2 FQNEAQ come from the germline V gene. The junction had 10 bases not matched to a gene; V was cut back by 5 bases and J by 0 bases. This CDR3 contains 17 residues. CDR3 nucleotide sequence: TGTGCCAGCAGCCGGCCAGGGGGTTTGGACTCCTACAATGAGCAGTTCTTC. Its protein product is CASSRPGGLDSYNEQFF.